The clone carrying this T cell receptor (beta chain) has a handful of counts. Its antigen is currently unknown. The sample is drawn from a study of T cell repertoires in cytomegalovirus infection. TCRdb re-analysed the reads in MiXCR, keeping a single row per CDR3 protein. The sample contains hundreds of thousands of distinct CDR3 sequences, 25% to 35% of which appear only once. Sequences were derived from cultured PBMCs, sampled from culture after CMV antigen stimulation. The sequence derives from a human donor in good health (CMV status not recorded). Some clones in this sample may be carry-over from other donors' samples.

Here the CDR3 DNA reads TGTGCTAGTGGCCAAGGGACACCGTACGAGCAGTACGTC. Protein product: CASGQGTPYEQYV. The chain links TRBV12-5 to TRBJ2-7; D perhaps matches TRBD1 (6 bases). Trimming shortened V by 6 bases and J by 4 bases, and 13 bases separated the two germline ends. The CDR3 extends over 13 amino acids. Germline loops: CDR1 LGHNT, CDR2 FRNRAP.